This TCR beta chain is drawn from a study of T cell repertoires in aging, cancer and after chemotherapy (dated by TCRdb to the late 2010s). Regarding the complete study: Six donor age groups were covered, ranging from 30 or younger up to 70 or older, and each group contained at least three individuals. In total, the full dataset held about 8.8 million TCR reads. Healthy donor control TCR repertoires were recorded over several months to years and showed clear clonal overlap across re-sampling. The cohort comprised 200 to 250 cancer patients, roughly 94 with hematological and over 110 with solid cancers, plus 95 healthy donors as a reference group. To examine immunoaging and T cell reconstitution after chemotherapy, the study profiled TCR beta repertoires in peripheral blood from healthy donors and cancer patients. What the research found in general, with its limitations: Median generation probability increased over the chemotherapy interval in both cancer cohorts, suggesting repertoire reconstitution through rebound thymic output. In healthy donors, the drop in TCR diversity with age came mainly from a loss of richness, whereas in cancer patients a loss of evenness also played a part. Compared with age-matched healthy donors, untreated patients with either hematological or solid cancers had significantly lower TCR diversity in the blood along with higher clonality. According to the authors, the repertoire data do not permit conclusions about immunological memory after chemotherapy.

V and J are truncated by 4 bases and 5 bases respectively, leaving an intervening sequence of 20 bases. According to the germline V gene, CDR1 reads MDHEN and CDR2 reads SYDVKM. Taken from cysteine to phenylalanine, the CDR3 has 16 residues. Only the CDR3 part of the read is kept: 48 bases, read in frame from the first base. Using a mixed TRB-A/B primer pool, multiplex touch-down PCR amplified rearranged TRB sequences covering the V, D and J segments. Illumina adapters and sample indices were attached to the amplicons in two consecutive PCR reactions using Phusion HS II polymerase. Amplicons were gel-purified using the NucleoSpin Gel and PCR Clean-up kit and were subsequently checked with Qubit and an Agilent 2100 Bioanalyzer. Sequencing of libraries was carried out on an Illumina MiSeq in 600-cycle, single-indexed, paired-end runs. The paper's processing steps were these. MiXCR versions 2.12 and 3.0.5 were used to process TRB sequences. Each unique CDR3 nucleotide sequence counted as one clone, and only productive sequences with at least two reads were retained. The repertoire metrics were Shannon diversity, evenness, clonality (calculated as one minus evenness), and diversity profiles parameterized by alpha from 0 to 5. The IGoR algorithm was used to compute generation probabilities of clones in paired pre- and post-chemotherapy samples. TCRdb took the public reads, trimmed them with fastp at Q25, ran MiXCR for clone calling and kept in-frame beta chains. For every CDR3 protein sequence, its rows merge into one entry that carries the most common genes and DNA. TCRdb, rather than the study authors, made the V and J calls. The sample data list 9,500 to 11,000 distinct CDR3 sequences, and around a quarter of these were observed just once. Over 1% of the sample lies in the top ten.

This clonotype turned up a few times. Its cognate antigen has yet to be identified. No much larger clonotype is one base removed from it; base qualities were not supplied. Genomic DNA extracted from peripheral blood, rather than sorted cells or RNA, was used as the source for amplification of TCR beta rearrangements. Recombination linked TRBV28 to TRBJ1-1; there is no confident call for the D gene. The TCR originated in a human donor in good health. The sequenced sample was blood. The bases read TGTGCCAGCAGTTCAGTTCGTATGGACGGGAGAACTGAAGCTTTCTTT. This gives the protein CASSSVRMDGRTEAFF.